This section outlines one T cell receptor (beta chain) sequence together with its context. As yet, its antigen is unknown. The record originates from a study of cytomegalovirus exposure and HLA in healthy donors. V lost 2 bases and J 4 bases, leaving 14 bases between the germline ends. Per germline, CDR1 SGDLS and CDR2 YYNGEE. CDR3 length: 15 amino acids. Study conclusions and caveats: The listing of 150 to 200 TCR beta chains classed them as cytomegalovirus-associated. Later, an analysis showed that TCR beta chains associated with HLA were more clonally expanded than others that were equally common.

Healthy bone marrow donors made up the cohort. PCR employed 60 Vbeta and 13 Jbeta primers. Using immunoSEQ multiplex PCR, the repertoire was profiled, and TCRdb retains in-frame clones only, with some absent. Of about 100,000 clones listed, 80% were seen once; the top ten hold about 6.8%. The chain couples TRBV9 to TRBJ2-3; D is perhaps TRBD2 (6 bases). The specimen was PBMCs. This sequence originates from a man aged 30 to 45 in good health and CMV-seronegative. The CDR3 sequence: CASSVWRELADTQYF. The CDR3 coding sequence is TGTGCCAGCAGCGTGTGGAGGGAGTTGGCAGATACGCAGTATTTT. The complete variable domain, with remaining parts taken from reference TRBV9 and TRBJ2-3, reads DSGVTQTPKHLITATGQRVTLRCSPRSGDLSVYWYQQSLDQGLQFLIQYYNGEERAKGNILERFSAQQFPDLHSELNLSSLELGDSALYFCASSVWRELADTQYFGPGTRLTVL.